These 11 T cell receptor beta chains originate from one sample sequenced in a study of T cells in Graves' hyperthyroidism and ophthalmopathy. From RNA transcripts, TCR beta CDR3 regions were amplified. HTBI primers were the set used in a first-round RT-PCR of the TCR CDR3. TCRdb processed the multiplex PCR reads anew with MiXCR; each CDR3 protein has one entry. This sample yields hundreds of thousands of distinct CDR3 sequences, of which about 38% are seen a single time; 8% to 9% belongs to the top ten. Sequenced material: blood. The source is a man between 18 and 35 years old with Graves' hyperthyroidism.

Only one count was recorded for this clonotype. One end of the junction does not line up with germline, which may come from a read error. The rearrangement uses TRBV20-1 and TRBJ2-2; no reliable D call. Germline V CDR1 and CDR2: DFQATT, SNEGSKA (reference sequence). The CDR3 spans 11 residues. The CDR3 protein is CGAQNTGELFF. In DNA, the CDR3 is TGCGGTGCTCAGAACACCGGGGAGCTGTTTTTT.

In its sample, this clonotype was seen many times. The CDR3 sequence: CASNLWGASEKLFF. The CDR3 nucleotides read TGTGCCAGCAACCTTTGGGGGGCCAGTGAAAAACTGTTTTTT. The chain recombines TRBV7-4 with TRBJ1-4; maybe TRBD1 (6 bases). Between the trimmed V and J ends, which lost 7 bases and 7 bases, there was a span of 16 bases. Looked up from germline, CDR1 is SGHVT and CDR2 is SQSDAQ. This CDR3 has 14 amino acids.

J is TRBJ2-7 and V is TRBV7-2, with 7 bases aligning to TRBD1. The V gene end was trimmed by 5 bases and the J gene end by 2 bases; junction bases not matched to a gene: 6. CDR1 is SGHTA and CDR2 is FQGNSA in the germline V gene. The CDR3 sequence is 14 residues long. Written as DNA, the CDR3 is TGTGCCAGCAGCCGTCTACAGGGGCCCTACGAGCAGTACTTC. Translated: CASSRLQGPYEQYF.

This clonotype was observed at least ten times. The chain links TRBV29-1 to TRBJ1-3; D gene uncertain. Germline lookup yields CDR1 SQVTM and CDR2 ANQGSEA. The CDR3 runs to 13 residues. The V end lost 7 bases, the J end lost 0 bases, and 10 bases lay between the germline ends. The CDR3 coding sequence is TGCAGCGCCGTTGAAAACTCTGGAAACACCATATATTTT. It specifies CSAVENSGNTIYF.

The CDR3 spells CSARGGRQNTEAFF. Written as DNA, the CDR3 is TGCAGTGCTAGGGGGGGAAGGCAAAACACTGAAGCTTTCTTT. The chain couples TRBV20-1 to TRBJ1-1; possible D gene TRBD1, 5 bases. This CDR3 comprises 14 residues. Germline V CDR1 and CDR2: DFQATT, SNEGSKA (reference sequence). Between the trimmed V and J ends, which lost 3 bases and 2 bases, there was a span of 13 bases.

Note on this clonotype: A much larger clone lies one base from this, so it may be a read error. The V gene is TRBV25-1, the J gene TRBJ1-1; D unclear. The germline CDR1 and CDR2 sequences are MGHDK and SYGVNS. V lost 8 bases and J lost 3, with 7 bases in between. The CDR3 is 11 amino acids. The CDR3 region has the DNA TGTGCCAGCGTCTTGGACACTGAAGCTTTCTTT. Amino acid sequence: CASVLDTEAFF.

This clonotype was counted between two and nine times. The chain is built from TRBV11-2 and TRBJ1-1; D is ambiguous. Germline V CDR1 and CDR2: SGHAT, FQNNGV. V dropped 6 bases and J dropped 0 bases, with 11 bases sitting between them. This CDR3 has 14 amino acids. Here the CDR3 DNA reads TGTGCCAGCAGACCAGCTTTTATGAACACTGAAGCTTTCTTT. Its protein is CASRPAFMNTEAFF.

With respect to this clonotype: A junction boundary mismatches the germline segment, possibly from a read error. This chain links TRBV10-3 with TRBJ1-1, with TRBD1 identical over 7 bases. The V gene's germline CDR1 is ENHRY and CDR2 SYGVKD. The CDR3 is made up of 15 amino acids. CDR3 protein: CASSFADRTNTEAFF. The CDR3 DNA is TGTGCCAGCAGTTTCGCGGACAGGACGAACACTGAAGCTTTCTTT.

This clonotype was observed at least ten times. The chain has TRBV2 and TRBJ2-7; unclear D gene. The CDR3 is 13 residues long. Germline V gene data show CDR1 as SNHLY and CDR2 as FYNNEI. V lost 4 bases, J lost 3 bases, and 10 bases lay in between. Here the CDR3 reads CASSGISIYEQYF. CDR3 DNA sequence: TGTGCCAGCAGTGGGATTAGCATCTACGAGCAGTACTTC.

The chain combines TRBV6-1 with TRBJ1-2; D gene unclear. Germline lookup yields CDR1 MNHNS and CDR2 SASEGT. The CDR3 is 14 amino acids. V was shortened by 5 bases and J by 3 bases, with 13 bases between the two germline ends. CDR3 sequence reads: CASSLHQADYGYTF. CDR3 bases: TGTGCCAGCAGTCTCCATCAGGCGGACTATGGCTACACCTTC.

This clonotype was counted only a few times. The chain carries TRBV7-9 and TRBJ1-3; TRBD1 might be the D (5 bases). Germline V gene data show CDR1 as SEHNR and CDR2 as FQNEAQ (reference sequence). The ends were cut back, 7 bases at V and 2 bases at J, with 9 bases in the middle. CDR3 length: 13 residues. Written as DNA, the CDR3 is TGTGCCAGCACTAGGGACCCTGGAAACACCATATATTTT. Its protein is CASTRDPGNTIYF.